This passage covers 32 T cell receptor beta chains from one sample sequenced in a study of response to subunit inactivated influenza vaccine. Via MiXCR, TCRdb re-called the RT-PCR reads, giving one row per CDR3 protein. The sample gives some 300,000 distinct CDR3 sequences, around 22% of which show up once; 10% is in the top ten. The sequences come from PBMCs from blood, collected roughly 20 months after vaccination. The receptors come from a man aged 50-75 years who received an inactivated influenza vaccine.

This clonotype occurred a few times. The V call is TRBV7-6, the J call TRBJ1-2, with TRBD1 matching 9 bases. CDR1 SGHVS and CDR2 FNYEAQ come from the germline V gene. Trimming took 5 bases from V and 8 from J; bases not matched to a gene: 9. This CDR3 has 14 amino acids. As DNA, the CDR3 is TGTGCCAGCAGCCAAGACAGGGGGACGTGGGGCTACACCTTC. Translating gives CASSQDRGTWGYTF.

The chain uses TRBV29-1 and TRBJ2-1; 8 bases are shared with TRBD1. CDR3 size: 18 residues. J lost 1 base, V lost 6 bases, and 17 bases had no gene match. Germline V gives CDR1 SQVTM, CDR2 ANQGSEA. CDR3 residues: CSVRRGTGGTRSYNEQFF. In nucleotides, the CDR3 is TGCAGCGTCCGACGGGGGACAGGCGGCACTAGGTCCTACAATGAGCAGTTCTTC.

This chain joins TRBV20-1 and TRBJ2-1; D is undetermined. The CDR3 length is 13 residues. The germline V gene encodes CDR1 DFQATT and CDR2 SNEGSKA (reference sequence). The V gene lost 3 bases and the J gene lost 7 bases, with 13 bases spanning the gap. CDR3 protein: CSASVGLGNEQFF. The CDR3 DNA reads as TGCAGTGCTAGTGTCGGCCTGGGGAATGAGCAGTTCTTC.

This clonotype has only a few counts. V usage is TRBV20-1 and J usage is TRBJ2-1; 9 nucleotides align to TRBD2. V trimming: 5 bases; J trimming: 3 bases; junction bases outside the gene matches: 5. This CDR3 is built from 14 residues. CDR1 is DFQATT, CDR2 SNEGSKA, per germline (reference sequence). The CDR3 sequence: CSAVGTSSYNEQFF. CDR3 DNA: TGCAGTGCTGTCGGGACTAGCAGCTACAATGAGCAGTTCTTC.

This chain links TRBV5-5 with TRBJ1-1; D is ambiguous. V lost 2 bases and J 5 bases, leaving 13 bases between the germline ends. Per germline, CDR1 SGHKS and CDR2 YYEKEE (reference sequence). The CDR3 has 14 amino acids. The CDR3 coding sequence is TGTGCCAGCAGCTTCCTTCGAGGGAATACTGAAGCTTTCTTT. Translating gives CASSFLRGNTEAFF.

This clonotype was seen many times. The V and J genes are TRBV12-3 or TRBV12-4 and TRBJ1-2; TRBD1 might be the D (6 bases). Trimming removed 5 bases from V and 4 bases from J, with 17 bases in between. The CDR3 runs to 15 residues. The CDR3 spells CASSSSDRLFYGYTF. The CDR3 bases are TGTGCCAGCAGTAGCTCGGACAGACTTTTCTATGGCTACACCTTC.

This chain connects TRBV10-3 to TRBJ1-1; D gene uncertain. The CDR3 runs to 14 residues. Germline CDR1 and CDR2: ENHRY and SYGVKD. V was trimmed by 6 bases and J by 0 bases, leaving 11 bases between them. CDR3 loop: CAIRDGDMNTEAFF. The CDR3 DNA sequence: TGTGCCATCAGGGACGGAGACATGAACACTGAAGCTTTCTTT.

This clonotype has more than one count but fewer than ten. As DNA, the CDR3 is TGTGCCAGCAGTGAAGGGTCCCGGGCTTTCTTT. It encodes CASSEGSRAFF. The rearrangement joins TRBV2 to TRBJ1-1; D is ambiguous. The V end lost 1 base, the J end lost 11 bases, and 8 bases lay between the germline ends. Germline-derived CDR1 and CDR2 are SNHLY and FYNNEI. CDR3 size: 11 residues.

This clonotype was counted only a few times. This chain uses TRBV10-2 with TRBJ1-6; 8 bases match TRBD1. The CDR3 runs to 16 residues. V lost 6 bases and J lost 0; bases outside the gene matches: 4. Per germline, CDR1 WSHSY and CDR2 SAAADI. CDR3 nucleotide sequence: TGCGCCAGCAGCGACAGGGGCCCCTCCTATAATTCACCCCTCCACTTT. Its translation: CASSDRGPSYNSPLHF.

This clonotype was picked up a small number of times. The V gene is TRBV5-1, the J gene TRBJ2-5; TRBD1 might be the D (6 bases). Trimming pared 5 bases from V and 3 bases from J, leaving 14 bases between. CDR1 and CDR2 from the germline V gene are SGHRS and YFSETQ. This CDR3 is 14 amino acids long. As DNA, the CDR3 is TGCGCCAGCAGTACCGGGACACAGAAAGAGACCCAGTACTTC. Its translation: CASSTGTQKETQYF.

This clonotype has a handful of counts. CDR3 coding DNA: TGTGCCATCAGCGGGGGATTGGGATCGAACACTGAAGCTTTCTTT. Protein: CAISGGLGSNTEAFF. The V call is TRBV10-3, the J call TRBJ1-1, with D maybe TRBD1 (5 bases). V lost 6 bases and J 1 base, leaving 15 bases between the germline ends. Germline V gives CDR1 ENHRY, CDR2 SYGVKD. This CDR3 is built from 15 residues.

This clonotype was detected a few times. The CDR3 sequence is CASSQAPGNGYTF. The CDR3 DNA follows: TGTGCCAGCAGCCAAGCGCCGGGGAATGGCTACACCTTC. J is TRBJ1-2 and V is TRBV3-1; no reliable D call. The CDR3 is made up of 13 amino acids. CDR1 is LGHDT and CDR2 is YNNKEL in the germline V gene (reference sequence). Trimming removed 1 base at V and 6 bases at J, with 9 bases between.

The V call is TRBV7-2, the J call TRBJ1-3; 7 bases line up with TRBD1. CDR1 SGHTA and CDR2 FQGNSA come from the germline V gene. This CDR3 is built from 14 residues. V lost 5 bases, J lost 2 bases, and 3 bases stayed unmatched. The CDR3 spells CASSTGVTGNTIYF. The CDR3 DNA is TGTGCCAGCAGCACAGGGGTGACTGGAAACACCATATATTTT.

The chain couples TRBV12-3 or TRBV12-4 to TRBJ1-2, with no clear D. There are 13 residues in the CDR3. Trimming took 6 bases from V and 4 from J, leaving 12 bases between them. The CDR3 DNA sequence: TGTGCCAGCAGCACCGGACGGATCTATGGCTACACCTTC. This translates into CASSTGRIYGYTF.

This clonotype was observed a few times. This chain joins TRBV6-5 and TRBJ2-7, with 11 positions matching TRBD2. J gave up 0 bases and V 2 bases, and 6 bases lay outside the gene matches. CDR1 and CDR2 (germline): MNHEY, SVGAGI. The CDR3 spans 17 residues. CDR3 sequence: CASSYPGLADPSYEQYF. CDR3 sequence (DNA): TGTGCCAGCAGTTACCCGGGACTAGCGGACCCCTCCTACGAGCAGTACTTC.

V usage is TRBV20-1 and J usage is TRBJ1-6; TRBD1 agrees at 7 bases. Germline V gene lookup returns CDR1 DFQATT and CDR2 SNEGSKA (reference sequence). V lost 1 base to trimming and J lost 9 bases; unmatched junction nucleotides: 3. The CDR3 runs to 13 residues. DNA of the CDR3: TGCAGTGCTAGAGTCGACAGGGCTTCACCCCTCCACTTT. This codes for CSARVDRASPLHF.

CDR3 coding DNA: TGTGCCAGCAGCCAGTTTAAGGGCTATGGCTACACCTTC. As protein: CASSQFKGYGYTF. V gene TRBV4-2 combines with J gene TRBJ1-2; D uncertain. CDR3 size: 13 residues. CDR1 and CDR2 from the germline V gene are LGHNA and YNFKEQ. The V end lost 3 bases, the J end lost 4 bases, and 9 bases lay between the germline ends.

The chain recombines TRBV6-5 with TRBJ2-7; D call uncertain. Trimming removed 0 bases at V and 5 bases at J, with 5 bases between. CDR1 MNHEY and CDR2 SVGAGI come from the germline V gene. This CDR3 has 12 residues. The CDR3, as DNA: TGTGCCAGCAGTTACTCCAGGCACGAGCAGTACTTC. Encoded protein: CASSYSRHEQYF.

Of note for this clonotype: A much larger clone differs from this one at a single base, so this may be a read error. V usage is TRBV12-3 or TRBV12-4 and J usage is TRBJ1-1, with D possibly being TRBD1 (6 bases). The CDR3 is 14 residues long. The CDR3 DNA is TGTGCCAGCAGTTTCACAGGGCCGAACACTGAAGCTTCCTTT. It specifies CASSFTGPNTEASF.

This clonotype appeared a few times. The V call is TRBV28, the J call TRBJ2-1, with unresolved D. The CDR3 has 13 amino acids. The germline CDR1 and CDR2 sequences are MDHEN and SYDVKM. Trimming took off 5 bases at V and 10 bases at J, with 15 bases between the two ends. The CDR3, as DNA: TGTGCCAGCAGTACCAGCCCATTCGGGGAGCAGTTCTTC. As protein: CASSTSPFGEQFF.

The V and J genes are TRBV19 and TRBJ1-5; no clear D gene. The length of the CDR3 is 15 residues. In germline, CDR1 is LNHDA, CDR2 SQIVND (reference sequence). Deletions cut 5 bases from V and 0 bases from J, with 11 bases between. In nucleotides, the CDR3 is TGTGCCAGTAGTTCCACGGCTTATAGCAATCAGCCCCAGCATTTT. Its protein is CASSSTAYSNQPQHF.

V gene TRBV6-5 combines with J gene TRBJ1-6; TRBD1 is a possible D gene (6 bases). V lost 1 base, J lost 7 bases, and 20 bases lay in between. Per germline, CDR1 MNHEY and CDR2 SVGAGI. There are 18 residues in the CDR3. The CDR3 sequence: CASSYFFSSGANNSPLHF. CDR3 bases: TGTGCCAGCAGTTACTTTTTTAGCTCGGGGGCTAACAATTCACCCCTCCACTTT.

The chain links TRBV5-6 to TRBJ1-4; 7 nucleotides match TRBD1. Germline-derived CDR1 and CDR2 are SGHDT and YYEEEE. CDR3 size: 15 residues. V was clipped by 0 bases and J by 8 bases; unmatched bases: 7. CDR3 residues: CASSLDTGVGEKLFF. The CDR3 bases are TGTGCCAGCAGCTTGGACACAGGGGTTGGGGAAAAACTGTTTTTT.

The chain links TRBV5-1 to TRBJ1-4; D unresolved. Germline loops: CDR1 SGHRS, CDR2 YFSETQ. Trimming removed 2 bases at V and 4 bases at J, with 9 bases between. CDR3 size: 14 residues. CDR3 amino acids: CASSLGSINEKLFF. The CDR3, as DNA: TGCGCCAGCAGCTTAGGGAGTATTAATGAAAAACTGTTTTTT.

This clonotype was detected only a few times. V usage is TRBV6-4 and J usage is TRBJ2-1; TRBD2 might be the D (6 bases). This CDR3 spans 15 amino acids. In germline, CDR1 is MRHNA, CDR2 SNTAGT. With 2 bases removed from V and 12 bases from J, the gap between germline ends came to 20 bases. CDR3 residues: CASSDRSGPLRGQFF. CDR3 nucleotides: TGTGCCAGCAGTGACCGTAGCGGTCCCCTGAGGGGGCAGTTCTTC.

This rearrangement joins TRBV5-1 to TRBJ2-3, with a tentative D call TRBD1 (5 bases). Deletions cut 1 base from V and 0 bases from J, with 9 bases between. The germline V gene encodes CDR1 SGHRS and CDR2 YFSETQ. CDR3 length: 15 residues. This CDR3 reads CASSLRGASTDTQYF. The DNA of the CDR3 is TGCGCCAGCAGCTTGAGGGGCGCTAGCACAGATACGCAGTATTTT. Based on the CDR3 plus reference TRBV5-1 and TRBJ2-3, the full variable domain is KAGVTQTPRYLIKTRGQQVTLSCSPISGHRSVSWYQQTPGQGLQFLFEYFSETQRNKGNFPGRFSGRQFSNSRSEMNVSTLELGDSALYLCASSLRGASTDTQYFGPGTRLTVL.

A few counts support this clonotype. This chain uses TRBV29-1 with TRBJ2-7, with D perhaps TRBD1 or TRBD2 (5 bases each). The CDR3 loop spans 13 amino acids. CDR1 SQVTM and CDR2 ANQGSEA come from the germline V gene. V lost 3 bases and J 5 bases, leaving 14 bases between the germline ends. The CDR3 bases are TGCAGCGTTGAGGGGACCGGTCTCCACGAGCAGTACTTC. Amino acids: CSVEGTGLHEQYF.

This clonotype has a handful of counts. The gene calls are TRBV10-2 and TRBJ1-1; D is undetermined. Per the germline V gene, CDR1 is WSHSY and CDR2 is SAAADI. This CDR3 has 14 amino acids. The V end lost 0 bases, the J end lost 4 bases, and 9 bases lay between the germline ends. In nucleotides, the CDR3 is TGCGCCAGCAGTGAGTCCCGGGTTCGCACTGAAGCTTTCTTT. Its protein is CASSESRVRTEAFF.

V gene TRBV7-9 combines with J gene TRBJ2-3; unclear D gene. Germline V gene data show CDR1 as SEHNR and CDR2 as FQNEAQ (reference sequence). The CDR3 length is 15 residues. V lost 1 base to trimming and J lost 0 bases, with 8 bases between them. Here the CDR3 DNA reads TGTGCCAGCAGCTTAGGAACGGTCAGCACAGATACGCAGTATTTT. This gives the protein CASSLGTVSTDTQYF.

CDR3 DNA: TGTGCCAGCAGTTACTCGTCCCTTGAGGCTTTCTTT. Protein sequence: CASSYSSLEAFF. The chain combines TRBV6-2 or TRBV6-3 with TRBJ1-1; D remains unclear. Trimming pared 0 bases from V and 11 bases from J, leaving 10 bases between. CDR1 MNHEY and CDR2 SVGEGT come from the germline V gene. The CDR3 extends over 12 amino acids.

This clonotype was seen more than once but under ten times. V and J are TRBV20-1 and TRBJ2-5, with D possibly being TRBD2 (6 bases). Germline V gene data show CDR1 as DFQATT and CDR2 as SNEGSKA (reference sequence). The V and J ends lost 7 bases and 6 bases respectively, with 18 bases between them. CDR3 length: 13 residues. CDR3 DNA: TGCAGTGTCGAGGCTAGCGTGCGAAAGACCCAGTACTTC. Amino acid sequence: CSVEASVRKTQYF.

For this clonotype: A read error is possible here, since a much larger clone lies one base away. The J gene is TRBJ1-1, the V gene TRBV5-5; D might be TRBD1 (6 bases). The CDR3 loop spans 14 amino acids. Germline CDR1 and CDR2: SGHKS and YYEKEE (reference sequence). Here the CDR3 reads CASSPGTLNTGAFF. CDR3 DNA sequence: TGTGCCAGCAGCCCCGGGACACTAAACACTGGAGCTTTCTTT. Complete variable domain (other parts from reference TRBV5-5 and TRBJ1-1): DAGVTQSPTHLIKTRGQQVTLRCSPISGHKSVSWYQQVLGQGPQFIFQYYEKEERGRGNFPDRFSARQFPNYSSELNVNALLLGDSALYLCASSPGTLNTGAFFGQGTRLTVV.